This TCR beta chain was obtained from a study of shared clonotypes between healthy human individuals. Looking at the study overall: Plates per donor: three CD4 naive, three CD4 memory, two CD8 naive, one CD8 memory.

As concerns this clone: The same CDR3 is also encoded by other DNA sequences in this sample.

Each cell subset's genomic DNA was divided evenly among several immunoSEQ plates. The protocol was immunoSEQ multiplex PCR, while the TCRdb copy is restricted to in-frame clones and leaves out a portion. The table includes 2 million to 2.5 million clones, approximately 95% detected once. V gave up 4 bases and J gave up 3 bases; unmatched junction bases: 5. Germline V gives CDR1 SGHTA, CDR2 FQGNSA. The CDR3 spans 15 residues. The receptor was derived from a man aged 18 to 30 in good health. Some clones in this sample may be carry-over from other donors' samples. What was sequenced was naive CD4+ T cells from PBMCs. This sample's subset: CD45RA+ positively selected. The chain links TRBV7-2 to TRBJ2-7; 11 bases agree with TRBD1. CDR3 residues: CASSWDGTGGYEQYF. As DNA, the CDR3 is TGTGCCAGCAGCTGGGACGGGACAGGGGGCTACGAGCAGTACTTC.